These T cell receptor beta chains were read from a single sample in a study of blood T cell repertoires in COVID-19. Generated by immunoSEQ multiplex PCR, the TCRdb table keeps only in-frame clones and is missing some. The table has roughly 60,000 clones, roughly 84% seen once. The sample was peripheral blood. The receptors come from a young man with COVID-19, enrolled during active disease. The CDR3 runs from the conserved cysteine through the conserved F or W. Fields, in order: V gene, CDR3 protein.

v_gene: TRBV5-1; CDR3aa: CASSSPPGVQHTDTQYF
v_gene: TRBV24-1; CDR3aa: CATSDLQIWGGEQFF
v_gene: TRBV27; CDR3aa: CACTRQGGWQPQHF
v_gene: TRBV9; CDR3aa: CASSRGLAVNTDTQYF
v_gene: TRBV6-1; CDR3aa: CASSEGAGGETQYF
v_gene: TRBV5-6; CDR3aa: CASSRDRAETQYF
v_gene: TRBV5-5; CDR3aa: CASSFGGNYGYTF
v_gene: TRBV3-1/TRBV3-2; CDR3aa: CASSQAGQGGNQPQHF
v_gene: TRBV6-5; CDR3aa: CASGRDGSTDTQYF
v_gene: TRBV2; CDR3aa: CASSEPTYSGRTSYEQYF
v_gene: TRBV28; CDR3aa: CASSSGVRQPQHF
v_gene: TRBV28; CDR3aa: CASGGGPQGYGYTF
v_gene: TRBV28; CDR3aa: CASSRGGSYEQYF
v_gene: TRBV28; CDR3aa: CASSLESMNTEAFF
v_gene: TRBV6-1; CDR3aa: CASSEVWQANTEAFF
v_gene: TRBV6-2/TRBV6-3; CDR3aa: CASSMTGERDTQYF
v_gene: TRBV6-4; CDR3aa: CASSELADTGELFF
v_gene: TRBV27; CDR3aa: CASSLEGTGGSEAFF
v_gene: TRBV7-2; CDR3aa: CASSLASGSSYNEQFF
v_gene: TRBV7-3; CDR3aa: CASSFGPGEKLFF
v_gene: TRBV11-2; CDR3aa: CASSLGGQGAGELFF
v_gene: TRBV15; CDR3aa: CATSRDTELSPLHF
v_gene: TRBV29-1; CDR3aa: CSVGGTGDQPQHF
v_gene: TRBV28; CDR3aa: CASRTGQMETQYF
v_gene: TRBV3-1/TRBV3-2; CDR3aa: CASSQVFGLARYNEQFF
v_gene: TRBV5-1; CDR3aa: CASSLGTGGNIQYF
v_gene: TRBV11-1; CDR3aa: CASSPIAGSSYNEQFF
v_gene: TRBV5-4; CDR3aa: CASSSRLAGGEQYF
v_gene: TRBV5-5; CDR3aa: CASSLGGSHYGYTF